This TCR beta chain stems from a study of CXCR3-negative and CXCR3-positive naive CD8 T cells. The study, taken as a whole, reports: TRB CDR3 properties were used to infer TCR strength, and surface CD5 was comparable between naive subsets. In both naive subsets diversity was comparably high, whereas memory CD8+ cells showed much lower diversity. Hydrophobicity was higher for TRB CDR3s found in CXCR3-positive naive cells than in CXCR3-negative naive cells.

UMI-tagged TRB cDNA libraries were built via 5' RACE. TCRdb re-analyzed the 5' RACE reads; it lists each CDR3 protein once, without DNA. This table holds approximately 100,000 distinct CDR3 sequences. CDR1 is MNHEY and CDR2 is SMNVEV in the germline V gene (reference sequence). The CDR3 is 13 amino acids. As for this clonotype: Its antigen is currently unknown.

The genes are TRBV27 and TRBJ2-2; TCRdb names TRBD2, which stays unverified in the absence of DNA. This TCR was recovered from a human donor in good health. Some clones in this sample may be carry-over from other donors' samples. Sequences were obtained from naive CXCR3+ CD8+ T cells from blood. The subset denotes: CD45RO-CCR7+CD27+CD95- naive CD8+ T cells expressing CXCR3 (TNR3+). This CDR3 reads CASSSGLTGELFF.